Each of the 4 T cell receptor beta chains below was sequenced from the same sample in a study of tumor-infiltrating lymphocytes in primary liver carcinoma. TCR beta cDNA came from about 470 ng total RNA, primed with a constant-region primer. Slightly modified ARM-PCR, run as three nested multiplex PCR rounds, produced the TCR beta libraries. The first two PCR rounds used TRBV1-TRBV30 forward primers with a C-beta reverse primer, approximately 11 cycles each. Via MiXCR, TCRdb re-called the multiplex PCR reads, giving one row per CDR3 protein. Of 47,000 or so distinct CDR3 sequences in the sample, about 68% were seen once. Co-extracted RNA and DNA came from 20-30 mg of unsorted bulk tissue. Material: liver tumor tissue from sampling region 3. The subset denotes: tumor region T3, left-lateral pole. The origin of the receptors is a man aged 35 to 55 with primary liver carcinoma and hepatitis B virus infection.

This sequence joins TRBV11-1 and TRBJ1-3, with unresolved D. This CDR3 region has 15 residues. V gave up 4 bases and J gave up 3 bases, with 13 bases separating them. Germline assignment: CDR1 SGHAT and CDR2 FQDESV (reference sequence). The CDR3 DNA reads as TGTGCCAGCAGCTCGACCCGTGATCATGGAAACACCATATATTTT. This translates into CASSSTRDHGNTIYF.

As regards this clonotype: A junction end diverges from the germline sequence, so it may reflect a read error. This chain uses TRBV28 with TRBJ2-6, with D perhaps TRBD1 (5 bases). In germline, CDR1 is MDHEN, CDR2 SYDVKM. The CDR3 loop spans 15 amino acids. CDR3 protein: CASNRRLSGANVLTF. As DNA, the CDR3 is TGTGCCAGCAATCGACGGCTGTCTGGGGCCAACGTCCTGACCTTC.

This clonotype is labeled medium-sized. The rearrangement uses TRBV5-6 and TRBJ2-1; D gene ambiguous. V was trimmed by 0 bases and J by 0 bases, leaving 10 bases between them. The CDR3 covers 16 residues. From germline, CDR1 is SGHDT and CDR2 YYEEEE. The DNA of the CDR3 is TGTGCCAGCAGCTTGGAGGGCGGAAGCTCCTACAATGAGCAGTTCTTC. Translating it yields CASSLEGGSSYNEQFF. The variable domain in full, with the rest retrieved from reference TRBV5-6 and TRBJ2-1, is DAGVTQSPTHLIKTRGQQVTLRCSPKSGHDTVSWYQQALGQGPQFIFQYYEEEERQRGNFPDRFSGHQFPNYSSELNVNALLLGDSALYLCASSLEGGSSYNEQFFGPGTRLTVL.

This clonotype was seen repeatedly, ten times or more. The chain employs TRBV4-1 and TRBJ2-4; 7 nucleotides align to TRBD1. Trimming cost V 1 base and J 8 bases; bases outside gene matches: 8. Germline V lookup: CDR1 MGHRA, CDR2 YSYEKL. This CDR3 is 15 amino acids long. The CDR3 nucleotides are TGCGCCAGCAGCCAAGCAGGGGGTAGGGCGGACATTCAGTACTTC. This gives the protein CASSQAGGRADIQYF.